A single sample gave rise to the 9 T cell receptor beta chains below, sequenced in a study of T cells in Graves' hyperthyroidism and ophthalmopathy. Amplification of TCR beta CDR3 regions used RNA as the template. A first-round RT-PCR of the TCR CDR3 used the HTBI primer set. TCRdb used MiXCR to reprocess the multiplex PCR reads, holding one entry per CDR3 protein. The sample yields 650,000 to 700,000 distinct CDR3 sequences, 17% seen once. Material for sequencing was blood. These receptors all come from a man over 45 with Graves' hyperthyroidism.

This clonotype was detected many times. This rearrangement joins TRBV12-5 to TRBJ2-1; TRBD2 aligns across 8 bases. The germline V gene encodes CDR1 LGHNT and CDR2 FRNRAP. The trim removed 7 bases at V and 6 bases at J, leaving 11 bases unmatched. The CDR3 contains 15 residues. This CDR3 reads CASAFWSSGINEQFF. The DNA of the CDR3 is TGTGCTAGTGCCTTCTGGAGTAGCGGGATCAATGAGCAGTTCTTC. Looking up the rest from reference TRBV12-5 and TRBJ2-1 gives the full variable domain: DARVTQTPRHKVTEMGQEVTMRCQPILGHNTVFWYRQTMMQGLELLAYFRNRAPLDDSGMPKDRFSAEMPDATLATLKIQPSEPRDSAVYFCASAFWSSGINEQFFGPGTRLTVL.

This clonotype was counted at least ten times. The rearrangement links TRBV12-3 or TRBV12-4 to TRBJ2-2; 9 bases are shared with TRBD2. The length of the CDR3 is 17 residues. Trimming cost V 4 bases and J 2 bases; bases outside gene matches: 8. In nucleotides, the CDR3 is TGTGCCAGCAGTTCGCCGACTAGCGGAGCCAACACCGGGGAGCTGTTTTTT. It specifies CASSSPTSGANTGELFF.

The V call is TRBV19, the J call TRBJ2-5; 9 bases agree with TRBD1. This CDR3 has 14 amino acids. CDR1 LNHDA and CDR2 SQIVND come from the germline V gene (reference sequence). J gave up 5 bases and V 3 bases, and 4 bases lay outside the gene matches. The CDR3 protein is CASSMGQGTETQYF. CDR3 DNA: TGTGCCAGTAGTATGGGACAGGGTACGGAGACCCAGTACTTC.

To note about this clonotype: The CDR3 end shows no conserved phenylalanine or tryptophan, and so a read error is likely. This CDR3 reads CASSPGTGTHQPQHV. The CDR3 DNA sequence: TGCGCCAGCAGCCCCGGGACTGGGACCCATCAGCCCCAGCATGTT. The chain is built from TRBV5-5 and TRBJ1-5, with D perhaps matching TRBD1 (5 bases). The germline CDR1 and CDR2 sequences are SGHKS and YYEKEE (reference sequence). The CDR3 loop spans 15 amino acids.

This clonotype was found many times. The rearrangement links TRBV27 to TRBJ2-3; D is undetermined. Germline V gene data show CDR1 as MNHEY and CDR2 as SMNVEV (reference sequence). The V end was cut by 7 bases, the J end by 0 bases, with 17 bases between. The CDR3 totals 16 residues. CDR3 sequence reads: CASIPGQALSTDTQYF. The CDR3 region has the DNA TGTGCCAGCATCCCCGGGCAGGCCCTTAGCACAGATACGCAGTATTTT.

This clonotype was detected ten times or more. The gene calls are TRBV10-3 and TRBJ2-7; D unresolved. Germline CDR1 is ENHRY and CDR2 is SYGVKD. With 2 bases removed from V and 1 base from J, the gap between germline ends came to 6 bases. The CDR3 spans 13 residues. CDR3 sequence: CAISELGSYEQYF. Here the CDR3 DNA reads TGTGCCATCAGTGAGCTCGGATCCTACGAGCAGTACTTC.

This clonotype was detected many times. The rearrangement uses TRBV28 and TRBJ2-1; D gene unclear. Trimming took off 0 bases at V and 5 bases at J, with 5 bases between the two ends. The CDR3 spans 13 residues. The V gene's germline CDR1 is MDHEN and CDR2 SYDVKM. The CDR3 loop reads CASSLWENNEQFF. The CDR3 DNA reads TGTGCCAGCAGTTTATGGGAGAACAATGAGCAGTTCTTC. Full variable domain (remainder filled in from reference TRBV28 and TRBJ2-1): DVKVTQSSRYLVKRTGEKVFLECVQDMDHENMFWYRQDPGLGLRLIYFSYDVKMKEKGDIPEGYSVSREKKERFSLILESASTNQTSMYLCASSLWENNEQFFGPGTRLTVL.

This sequence joins TRBV20-1 and TRBJ1-5; D call uncertain. CDR1 and CDR2 from the germline V gene are DFQATT and SNEGSKA (reference sequence). The CDR3 covers 14 residues. Trimming stripped 1 base from V and 0 bases from J, with 7 bases between. CDR3 amino acids: CSARAGDSNQPQHF. The CDR3 DNA reads TGCAGTGCTAGAGCTGGGGATAGCAATCAGCCCCAGCATTTT.

This clonotype was recorded many times. The genes are TRBV7-9 and TRBJ2-3; a possible D gene is TRBD2 (5 bases). The CDR3 runs to 16 residues. The V end lost 0 bases, the J end lost 3 bases, and 13 bases lay between the germline ends. CDR1 and CDR2 (germline): SEHNR, FQNEAQ (reference sequence). CDR3 protein: CASSLALDGGTDTQYF. The CDR3 DNA reads as TGTGCCAGCAGCTTAGCGCTAGACGGAGGAACAGATACGCAGTATTTT. The full variable domain, its missing parts supplied by reference TRBV7-9 and TRBJ2-3, is DTGVSQNPRHKITKRGQNVTFRCDPISEHNRLYWYRQTLGQGPEFLTYFQNEAQLEKSRLLSDRFSAERPKGSFSTLEIQRTEQGDSAMYLCASSLALDGGTDTQYFGPGTRLTVL.